This TCR beta chain was recovered during a study of CD8 T cells in Susac syndrome. RNA amounts of about 0.5 to 1 ug underwent reverse transcription with random hexamers. Using its own MiXCR run on the immunoSEQ multiplex PCR reads, TCRdb lists one record per CDR3 protein. The sample lists over 300,000 distinct CDR3 sequences, about 90% occurring once. This CDR3 has 18 amino acids. V trimming: 0 bases; J trimming: 9 bases; junction bases outside the gene matches: 9. CDR1 is SGHTA and CDR2 is FQGNSA in the germline V gene. The rearrangement joins TRBV7-2 to TRBJ2-1, with TRBD2 matching 15 bases. The sequenced sample consisted of CD4+ T cells from PBMCs. This sequence originates from a human donor with multiple sclerosis. This CDR3 is CASSLAPGLAGGRIEQFF. CDR3 nucleotides: TGTGCCAGCAGCTTAGCACCTGGACTAGCGGGAGGGAGAATTGAGCAGTTCTTC.